The present entry profiles one T cell receptor (beta chain) with its context. This record belongs to a study of blood T cell repertoires in COVID-19. Study as a whole: Some COVID-19 samples were acute and others convalescent; all came from the United States, Italy and Spain. T cells, B-cell-depleted T cells, or PBMCs supplied cDNA or gDNA.

In the study's own analysis: Amplification from reference gene primers served as the basis for estimated nucleated cell counts. Sequenced by immunoSEQ multiplex PCR; TCRdb stores in-frame clones only, minus some. The V and J calls and clone size are taken from that table; D and trimming were inferred from the DNA. The sample includes nearly 7,000 clones, roughly 86% of them seen just once. The CDR3 runs 13 residues. Germline V gene data show CDR1 as MNHEY and CDR2 as SVGEGT. Trimming pared 2 bases from V and 5 bases from J, leaving 9 bases between. Sequencing was carried out using peripheral blood. This rearrangement joins TRBV6-2 or TRBV6-3 to TRBJ2-5; no reliable D call. This TCR was sampled from a human donor in a cohort sampled during active COVID-19. In nucleotides, the CDR3 is TGTGCCAGCAGTTACCAGACGCGGGAGACCCAGTACTTC. This codes for CASSYQTRETQYF.